This is a list of T cell receptor beta chains from one sample in a study of human T cells and chemical hapten exposure. TCRdb independently ran MiXCR on the RACE reads; one entry per CDR3 protein. The sample yields about 54,000 distinct CDR3 sequences, 9.9% seen once. Sequencing used whole blood, obtained in connection with sensitization to the hapten diphenylcyclopropenone (DPC). All receptors come from a woman aged 50 to 65 with alopecia areata. Some clones in this sample may be carry-over from other donors' samples. Each CDR3 is given with its conserved first and last residue. The D gene is left open where the match is weak. Only some rows state a clone size, as once, few, many or a class for expanded clones.

>TRBD1|TRBV4-1|TRBJ2-6|few
TGCGCCAGCAGCCTGGACAGGGGACTCTCTGGGGCCAACGTCCTGACTTTC
CASSLDRGLSGANVLTF
>.|TRBV28|TRBJ2-7|.
TGTGCCAGCAGTTTATTTCACGAGCAGTACTTC
CASSLFHEQYF
>.|TRBV24-1|TRBJ1-5|few
TGTGCCACCAGTGATTCGGCCCGGAACCAGCATTTT
CATSDSARNQHF
>.|TRBV6-5|TRBJ1-2|.
TGTGCCAGCAGTTACTTCCCCCCGGAAAACTATGGCTACACCTTC
CASSYFPPENYGYTF
>TRBD2|TRBV11-3|TRBJ2-1|.
TGTGCCAGCAGCTTGCCTGGTAGCGGGAGCTCCTACAATGAGCAGTTCTTC
CASSLPGSGSSYNEQFF
>TRBD2|TRBV28|TRBJ2-2|.
TGTGCCAGCAGTTTCCTAGCGGGAGGAACCGGGGAGCTGTTTTTT
CASSFLAGGTGELFF
>.|TRBV4-3|TRBJ2-3|few
TGCGCCAGCAGCCCCACAGAAAGGTACACAGATACGCAGTATTTT
CASSPTERYTDTQYF
>TRBD2|TRBV5-1|TRBJ2-3|.
TGCGCCAGCAGCTTGCCGGCGGGGGTCACAGATACGCAGTATTTT
CASSLPAGVTDTQYF
>.|TRBV12-3/TRBV12-4|TRBJ2-5|few
TGTGCCAGCAGTTCAGTGAGGACCCAGTACTTC
CASSSVRTQYF
>.|TRBV7-6|TRBJ1-6|many
TGTGCCAGCAGCTTTGGGACGCTCGGGAATTCACCCCTCCACTTT
CASSFGTLGNSPLHF
>TRBD1|TRBV28|TRBJ1-3|few
TGTGCCAGCAGTGTGGGACAGATTTCTGGAAACACCATATATTTT
CASSVGQISGNTIYF
>.|TRBV6-2/TRBV6-3|TRBJ1-6|many
TGTGCCAGCAGTTACAATTATAATTCACCCCTCCACTTT
CASSYNYNSPLHF
>.|TRBV28|TRBJ1-5|many
TGTGCCAGCAGTTTACCGCCCCGGGCGGGCGGCAATCAGCCCCAGCATTTT
CASSLPPRAGGNQPQHF
>.|TRBV28|TRBJ1-1|many
TGTGCCAGCAGCCAAGGGGATTCCGCTGAAGCTTTCTTT
CASSQGDSAEAFF
>.|TRBV6-6|TRBJ1-4|.
TGTGCCAGCAGTTCCCCTGACAGACGGAATGAAAAACTGTTTTTT
CASSSPDRRNEKLFF
>.|TRBV21-1|TRBJ2-1|many
TGTGCCAGCAGCAGGGGGACATATGGCAATGAGCAGTTCTTC
CASSRGTYGNEQFF
>.|TRBV6-1|TRBJ2-2|many
TGTGCCAGCAGGACCCGCACCGGGGAGCTGTTTTTT
CASRTRTGELFF
>.|TRBV19|TRBJ2-4|.
TGTGCCAGTAGTACCGAGGATGTCGGCAAAAACATTCAGTACTTC
CASSTEDVGKNIQYF
>.|TRBV7-6|TRBJ1-1|many
TGTGCCAGCAGCTTCGACAGAATGAACACTGAAGCTTTCTTT
CASSFDRMNTEAFF
>.|TRBV4-3|TRBJ1-2|many
TGCGCCAGCAGCCAAGAAAGGGGACGCTTCAGCTATGGCTACACCTTC
CASSQERGRFSYGYTF
>TRBD1|TRBV27|TRBJ1-1|few
TGTGCCAGCAGTGGACGGACAGGGCACACTGAAGCTTTCTTT
CASSGRTGHTEAFF
>.|TRBV3-1|TRBJ2-2|few
TGTGCCAGCCAAATACAGGGAATCACCGGGGAGCTGTTTTTT
CASQIQGITGELFF
>.|TRBV21-1|TRBJ1-1|.
TGTGCCAGCAGCAAAGTCGCGGAAGCTTTCTTT
CASSKVAEAFF
>.|TRBV10-3|TRBJ2-3|many
TGTGCCATCAGTGAGAGTGTGGCAGATACGCAGTATTTT
CAISESVADTQYF
>.|TRBV5-1|TRBJ2-7|.
TGCGCCAGCAGCCCGAGGTTCTCCTACGAGCAGTACTTC
CASSPRFSYEQYF
>.|TRBV12-3/TRBV12-4|TRBJ2-7|.
TGTGCCAGCAGTTTACAGGGAAACGAGCAGTACTTC
CASSLQGNEQYF
>.|TRBV7-9|TRBJ1-6|few
TGTGCCAGCAGCTCCCCAGTTGCTAATTCACCCCTCCACTTT
CASSSPVANSPLHF
>.|TRBV18|TRBJ2-7|few
TGTGCCAGCTCACCGGTGGCTACCTCGTGGGAGCAGTACTTC
CASSPVATSWEQYF
>.|TRBV28|TRBJ1-2|.
TGTGCCAGCAGCCCTTCAGCCTCTAACTATGGCTACACCTTC
CASSPSASNYGYTF
>.|TRBV12-2|TRBJ2-4|few
TGTGCAAGTCGACCCTTACCGGGACGCCTAGGAAACATTCAGTACTTC
CASRPLPGRLGNIQYF
>.|TRBV6-2/TRBV6-3|TRBJ2-2|few
TGTGCCAGCAGCCTCGGTTATCGGGACTTCACCGGGGAGCTGTTTTTT
CASSLGYRDFTGELFF
>TRBD1|TRBV28|TRBJ1-6|many
TGTGCCAGCAGTTCGGGACAGGGAAGCTCCTATAATTCACCCCTCCACTTT
CASSSGQGSSYNSPLHF
>.|TRBV5-1|TRBJ1-2|few
TGCGCCAGCAGCTTGACACCTTCTGGGTCCCATGGCTACACCTTC
CASSLTPSGSHGYTF
>TRBD1|TRBV5-4|TRBJ2-7|few
TGTGCCAGCAGCTGGGGGACAGTGGACCCCTACGAGCAGTACTTC
CASSWGTVDPYEQYF
>TRBD2|TRBV28|TRBJ2-7|many
TGTGCCAGCAGACTAGCGGGTTACGAGCAGTACTTC
CASRLAGYEQYF
>TRBD2|TRBV2|TRBJ2-3|many
TGTGCCAGCAGTCGACTAGCGGGAGAGCATCGTGGAGGCGCTACGCAGTATTTT
CASSRLAGEHRGGATQYF
>.|TRBV7-2|TRBJ2-2|many
TGTGCCAGCAGCTTCTCCGGGACCTACACCGGGGAGCTGTTTTTT
CASSFSGTYTGELFF
>.|TRBV15|TRBJ1-2|many
TGTGCCACCAGCAGAGTCGCCCGACAGACCTATGGCTACACCTTC
CATSRVARQTYGYTF
>.|TRBV27|TRBJ1-2|many
TGTGCCAGCAGTCCATGGAAGGAAAACTATGGCTACACCTTC
CASSPWKENYGYTF
>TRBD1|TRBV7-9|TRBJ1-2|few
TGTGCCAGCAGGAAATCCGGGACAGGGTCCTCAGACGGCTACACCTTC
CASRKSGTGSSDGYTF
>TRBD1|TRBV6-6|TRBJ2-7|few
TGTGCCAGCAGCCCAGAGGGGGCGAAACTTCTCGAGCAGTACTTC
CASSPEGAKLLEQYF
>TRBD2|TRBV5-1|TRBJ2-5|many
TGCGCCAGCAGCTCATGGACTAGCGGGGGAGTCAAGACCCAGTACTTC
CASSSWTSGGVKTQYF
>TRBD2|TRBV6-2/TRBV6-3|TRBJ2-5|few
TGTGCCAGCAGTCCTTCTAGCGGGGGGTTGGAGACCCAGTACTTC
CASSPSSGGLETQYF
>TRBD1|TRBV12-3/TRBV12-4|TRBJ1-1|many
TGTGCCAGCAGTTTGGGACAGGAGAACACTGAAGCTTTCTTT
CASSLGQENTEAFF
>.|TRBV21-1|TRBJ1-5|many
TGTGCCAGCAGTAAAAGGGACAGCAGCAATCAGCCCCAGCATTTT
CASSKRDSSNQPQHF
>.|TRBV7-6|TRBJ1-3|many
TGTGCCAGCAGAGCCTACAGTTCGGGAAACACCATATATTTT
CASRAYSSGNTIYF
>TRBD1|TRBV7-9|TRBJ2-7|few
TGTGCCAGCAGCTCCAGCCGGGACAGGGTCTACGAGCAGTACTTC
CASSSSRDRVYEQYF
>.|TRBV11-2|TRBJ1-2|.
TGTGCCAGCTCCGCGGGGGGATTGGGCTATGGCTACACCTTC
CASSAGGLGYGYTF
>.|TRBV12-3/TRBV12-4|TRBJ2-7|.
TGTGCCAGCAGTTTAGGGGCCGAGCAGTACTTC
CASSLGAEQYF
>TRBD1|TRBV5-8|TRBJ1-3|many
TGTGCCAGCAGCTCCGGACAGGGCCCTGGAAACACCATATATTTT
CASSSGQGPGNTIYF
>.|TRBV11-2|TRBJ2-7|.
TGTGCCAGCAGCTTAGATCGAGGCACCTACGAGCAGTACTTC
CASSLDRGTYEQYF
>.|TRBV6-5|TRBJ1-5|.
TGTGCCAGCAGTTACACCGGTAATCAGCCCCAGCATTTT
CASSYTGNQPQHF